In this sample, the clone carrying this TCR beta chain turned up many times. V shed 2 bases and J 4 bases; nucleotides not matched to a gene: 5. CDR1 is LGHNA, CDR2 YSLEER, per germline. CDR3 length: 15 amino acids. This sample was taken from a study of blood T cells in healthy people across ages. It was with a sample-barcoded 5' primer and a J-beta primer mix that a second PCR of roughly 7 to 12 cycles was run. MiXCR, run by TCRdb on the 5' RACE reads, gives a single entry per CDR3 protein. The table lists just under 900,000 distinct CDR3 sequences, under 35% of them singletons. The TCR was taken from a woman older than 75 in good health. The sequencing sample was made of blood. The gene calls are TRBV4-3 and TRBJ2-3; 8 bases fit TRBD1. CDR3 coding DNA: TGCGCCAGCAGCCAAACAGGACAGGGCCCAGATACGCAGTATTTT. It translates to CASSQTGQGPDTQYF.